These 2 T cell receptor beta chains originate from one sample sequenced in a study of molecular identifiers for immune sequencing clone quantification. TCRdb recomputed calls from the PCR reads with MiXCR, one row per CDR3 protein. In the table there are under 350,000 distinct CDR3 sequences, roughly 24% of which are singletons. The sample consisted of naive CD8+ T cells from blood, with Jurkat cell RNA spiked in. Subset denoted: FACS-sorted CD8+CD4-CCR7+CD45RA+ naive T cells. These receptors came from a human donor in good health. Some libraries in this study had Jurkat cell RNA spiked in.

In its sample, this clonotype was seen a few times. A single base separates this from a much larger clone, so it may be a read error. CDR3 amino acids: CASSWGTYEQYF. The CDR3 nucleotides read TGTGCCAGCAGCTGGGGGACCTACGAGCAGTACTTC. The rearrangement links TRBV5-6 to TRBJ2-7; tentatively, D is TRBD1 or TRBD2 (5 bases each). The CDR3 sequence is 12 residues long. From germline, CDR1 is SGHDT and CDR2 YYEEEE. Trimming removed 3 bases from V and 2 bases from J, with 6 bases in between.

This clonotype has at least ten counts. This chain links TRBV4-1 with TRBJ1-1; tentative D call: TRBD1 (6 bases). This CDR3 has 14 amino acids. The ends were cut back, 6 bases at V and 3 bases at J, with 14 bases in the middle. The V gene's germline CDR1 is MGHRA and CDR2 YSYEKL. CDR3: CASRRQAIDTEAFF. The CDR3 nucleotides are TGCGCCAGCAGACGACAGGCGATTGACACTGAAGCTTTCTTT.